The next 4 T cell receptor beta chains were all read from a single sample in a study of response to subunit inactivated influenza vaccine. Each CDR3 protein gets one entry after TCRdb re-called the RT-PCR reads with MiXCR. The sample has 400,000 to 550,000 distinct CDR3 sequences, around 25% seen once. This material consisted of CD4+ T cells sorted from PBMCs, taken 5 to 6 days after vaccination. The source is a man in his forties or fifties who received an inactivated influenza vaccine.

This clonotype was counted a few times. Written as DNA, the CDR3 is TGTGCCAGCAGCAAACAACAGGGGGCAATTTTCGAGCAGTACTTC. It encodes CASSKQQGAIFEQYF. The J gene is TRBJ2-7, the V gene TRBV7-2; 9 nucleotides align to TRBD1. The CDR3 is 15 residues long. Germline lookup yields CDR1 SGHTA and CDR2 FQGNSA. With 5 bases clipped from V and 6 bases from J, the junction kept 11 bases outside the gene matches.

DNA of the CDR3: TGTGCCACCAGCAGAAGGTCACGGCCGGAGGGGGAGCTGTTTTTT. Its protein is CATSRRSRPEGELFF. The chain is built from TRBV15 and TRBJ2-2, with D uncertain. Per germline, CDR1 LNHNV and CDR2 YYDKDF (reference sequence). There are 15 residues in the CDR3. V lost 2 bases and J lost 8, with 15 bases in between. Full variable domain (outside the CDR3, taken from reference TRBV15 and TRBJ2-2): DAMVIQNPRYQVTQFGKPVTLSCSQTLNHNVMYWYQQKSSQAPKLLFHYYDKDFNNEADTPDNFQSRRPNTSFCFLDIRSPGLGDTAMYLCATSRRSRPEGELFFGEGSRLTVL.

The chain carries TRBV20-1 and TRBJ2-5; 10 nucleotides align to TRBD1. Losses at the gene ends were 6 bases for V and 3 bases for J; bases not matched to a gene: 4. The CDR3 runs 13 residues. Germline CDR1 and CDR2: DFQATT and SNEGSKA (reference sequence). CDR3 amino acids: CSARQGAEETQYF. The CDR3 DNA reads as TGCAGTGCCAGACAGGGGGCCGAAGAGACCCAGTACTTC.

The chain uses TRBV7-6 and TRBJ2-7; D ambiguous. CDR3 length equals 14 residues. Germline CDR1 is SGHVS and CDR2 is FNYEAQ. V lost 5 bases and J 0 bases, leaving 11 bases between the germline ends. The CDR3 DNA follows: TGTGCCAGCAGCCCAAGGTACAGCTCCTACGAGCAGTACTTC. Translation gives CASSPRYSSYEQYF. Drawing the rest from reference TRBV7-6 and TRBJ2-7, the complete variable domain is GAGVSQSPRYKVTKRGQDVALRCDPISGHVSLYWYRQALGQGPEFLTYFNYEAQQDKSGLPNDRFSAERPEGSISTLTIQRTEQRDSAMYRCASSPRYSSYEQYFGPGTRLTVT.